Sequencing of this T cell receptor (beta chain) was carried out in a study of shared clonotypes between healthy human individuals. Whole-study findings and limits: Shared clonotypes across all four donors exceeded non-shared ones in generation probability.

CDR3 length: 14 amino acids. Germline-derived CDR1 and CDR2 are MNHNS and SASEGT. Trimming pared 5 bases from V and 0 bases from J, leaving 11 bases between. Note on this clone: The antigen is not known.

Generated by immunoSEQ multiplex PCR, the TCRdb table keeps only in-frame clones and is missing some. The sample includes over a million clones, roughly 74% of them seen just once. This chain uses TRBV6-1 with TRBJ2-7; D uncertain. The TCR was taken from a man aged 18 to 29 in good health. Some clones in this sample may be carry-over from other donors' samples. The sequencing sample was made of memory CD4+ T cells from PBMCs. Described subset: CD45RA-negative fraction. CDR3 in DNA: TGTGCCAGCAGTATCTTCGGCAGCTCCTACGAGCAGTACTTC. It is translated as CASSIFGSSYEQYF.